This T cell receptor beta chain was profiled in a study of metastatic and nonmetastatic thyroid tumors. This clone has ten or more counts. The CDR3 length is 14 residues. Germline CDR1 and CDR2: SNHLY and FYNNEI. V shed 1 base, J shed 10 bases, and the junction held 6 bases outside the gene matches. TCRdb re-clonotyped the PCR reads via MiXCR. This sample has approximately 70,000 clones, with 18% found just once. The entire patient cohort was treatment-naive prior to thyroid surgery. This receptor was taken from a female donor with papillary thyroid cancer or a benign thyroid nodule (not recorded which). Some clones in this sample may be carry-over from other donors' samples. V usage is TRBV2 and J usage is TRBJ2-1; 8 bases are a match to TRBD2. Source material: blood. This chain's CDR3 is CASSEGLASKEQFF. As DNA, the CDR3 is TGTGCCAGCAGTGAAGGACTAGCGAGCAAGGAGCAGTTCTTC.